A selection of T cell receptor beta chains follows, all from one sample in a study of blood T cell repertoires in COVID-19. Clones were read by immunoSEQ multiplex PCR, and TCRdb kept only the in-frame ones, dropping some. Here the sample spans around 23,000 clones, approximately 90% being singletons. Sequencing used peripheral blood. These receptors all stem from a man in his 70s with active COVID-19. Each CDR3 is given with its conserved first and last residue. A D gene is named only where the DNA matches it firmly. The size of a clone is reported for some rows only, either as once, few or many, or as a class for expanded clones.

V	size	J	D	CDR3	DNA
TRBV5-1	-	TRBJ2-7	TRBD1	CASSLPGQGIHEQYF	TGCGCCAGCAGCCTACCGGGACAGGGGATTCACGAGCAGTACTTC
TRBV14	-	TRBJ1-1	-	CASSVDRNTEAFF	TGTGCCAGCAGCGTGGACAGGAACACTGAAGCTTTCTTT
TRBV19	-	TRBJ2-7	TRBD1	CASSITGTGGSYEQYF	TGTGCCAGTAGTATAACGGGGACAGGGGGCTCCTACGAGCAGTACTTC
TRBV5-5	-	TRBJ2-2	TRBD2	CASSLGLAGYTGELFF	TGTGCCAGCAGCTTAGGCCTAGCGGGGTACACCGGGGAGCTGTTTTTT
TRBV9	-	TRBJ2-1	TRBD2	CASSAPSGGGLFF	TGTGCCAGCAGCGCTCCTAGCGGGGGGGGCCTATTCTTC
TRBV7-9	-	TRBJ2-1	-	CASSFSPVNNEQFF	TGTGCCAGCAGCTTCAGTCCAGTGAACAATGAGCAGTTCTTC
TRBV29-1	-	TRBJ1-1	-	CSVAFSQGTEAFF	TGCAGCGTTGCATTCTCGCAGGGGACTGAAGCTTTCTTT
TRBV5-1	-	TRBJ2-7	TRBD2	CASSRAGGENEQYF	TGCGCCAGCAGTAGGGCCGGGGGGGAGAACGAGCAGTACTTC
TRBV10-3	-	TRBJ2-3	-	CAIKGGIPDTQYF	TGTGCCATCAAGGGGGGGATACCAGATACGCAGTATTTT
TRBV5-8	-	TRBJ1-2	-	CASSLGQALDGYTF	TGTGCCAGCAGCTTGGGACAGGCCCTAGATGGCTACACCTTC
TRBV7-8	-	TRBJ2-7	TRBD2	CASSPPLREGPFREQYF	TGTGCCAGCAGCCCCCCCTTGCGGGAGGGCCCTTTTCGCGAGCAGTACTTC
TRBV18	-	TRBJ2-1	TRBD1	CASSPPGTGAGNEQFF	TGTGCCAGCTCACCCCCCGGGACAGGGGCGGGCAATGAGCAGTTCTTC
TRBV5-4	-	TRBJ2-2	-	CASSLAAPGNTGELFF	TGTGCCAGCAGCTTGGCAGCCCCGGGGAACACCGGGGAGCTGTTTTTT
TRBV18	-	TRBJ1-1	-	CASSPPTGTEAFF	TGTGCCAGCTCACCACCGACGGGCACTGAAGCTTTCTTT
TRBV7-9	-	TRBJ2-5	-	CASSLDVGGPGGETQYF	TGTGCCAGCAGCTTAGACGTAGGAGGACCCGGAGGGGAGACCCAGTACTTC
TRBV18	-	TRBJ2-7	-	CASSPLHRTDEQYF	TGTGCCAGCTCACCACTTCACAGGACGGACGAGCAGTACTTC
TRBV6-5	-	TRBJ2-1	TRBD2	CASGTSGYNEQFF	TGTGCCAGCGGGACTAGCGGGTACAATGAGCAGTTCTTC
TRBV10-2	-	TRBJ1-6	TRBD1	CASSESSGQGWSPLHF	TGCGCCAGCAGTGAGTCGTCGGGACAGGGTTGGTCACCCCTCCACTTT
TRBV2	-	TRBJ1-1	-	CASSSDRNTEAFF	TGTGCCAGCAGCTCGGACAGGAACACTGAAGCTTTCTTT
TRBV6-1	-	TRBJ2-3	TRBD1	CASSGGQGRATDTQYF	TGTGCCAGCAGTGGGGGACAGGGACGTGCTACAGATACGCAGTATTTT
TRBV11-3	-	TRBJ2-3	-	CASSLTGVDTDTQYF	TGTGCCAGCAGCTTAACGGGGGTCGACACAGATACGCAGTATTTT
TRBV7-8	-	TRBJ1-4	-	CASSLLPQADEKLFF	TGTGCCAGCAGCTTACTTCCACAGGCGGATGAAAAACTGTTTTTT
TRBV27	once	TRBJ1-1	-	CASSRGRSTRNTEAFF	TGTGCCAGCAGCAGAGGCCGGAGTACTCGGAACACTGAAGCTTTCTTT